In this sample, the clone carrying this TCR beta chain turned up a few times. Antigen unknown. These data belong to a study of T-cell memory formation after mild COVID-19. Study-wide context: TCR clusters mostly belonged to single donors. General study findings and limits: Mostly located in CM and EM were contracting CD4+ clones, with contracting CD8+ clones located in EMRA. Detection of some responders pre-infection suggested pre-existing cross-reactive memory T cells participated.

Using constant-segment primers, 5'RACE produced TCR alpha and TCR beta cDNA libraries carrying sample barcodes and UMIs. A single record per CDR3 protein comes from TCRdb applying MiXCR to the 5' RACE reads. Here the sample spans 200,000 or so distinct CDR3 sequences, around 17% being singletons. The CDR3 has 15 residues. CDR1 and CDR2 from the germline V gene are ENHRY and SYGVKD. Trimming removed 10 bases from V and 2 bases from J; junction bases left unmatched: 10. The clonotype originates from an adult woman who had mild COVID-19 (a few samples of this study predate the infection). Cell type and time point are not known. V usage is TRBV10-3 and J usage is TRBJ2-7; 11 bases agree with TRBD2. Sequencing used PBMCs or a T cell subset sorted from them (not recorded which). The CDR3 DNA is TGTGCCACCCTTTCACTAGCGGGAGTCCCCTACGAGCAGTACTTC. It translates to CATLSLAGVPYEQYF.